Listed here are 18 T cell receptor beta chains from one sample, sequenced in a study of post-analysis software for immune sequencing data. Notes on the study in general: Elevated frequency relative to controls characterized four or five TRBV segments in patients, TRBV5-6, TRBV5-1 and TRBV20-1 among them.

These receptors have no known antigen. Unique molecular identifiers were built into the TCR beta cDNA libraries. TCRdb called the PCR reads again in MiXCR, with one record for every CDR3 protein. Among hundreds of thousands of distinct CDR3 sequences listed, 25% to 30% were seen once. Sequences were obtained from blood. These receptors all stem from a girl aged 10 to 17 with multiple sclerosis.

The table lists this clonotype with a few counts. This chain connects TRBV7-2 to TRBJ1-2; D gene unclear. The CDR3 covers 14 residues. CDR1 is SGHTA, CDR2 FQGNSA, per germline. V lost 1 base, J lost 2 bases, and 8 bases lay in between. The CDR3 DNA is TGTGCCAGCAGCTTAGTTCGGGTCAACTATGGCTACACCTTC. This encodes CASSLVRVNYGYTF.

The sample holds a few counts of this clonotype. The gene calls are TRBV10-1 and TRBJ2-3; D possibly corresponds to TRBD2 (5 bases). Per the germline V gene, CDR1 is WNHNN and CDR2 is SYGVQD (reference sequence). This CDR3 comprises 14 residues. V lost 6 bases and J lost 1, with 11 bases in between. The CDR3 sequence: CASSGLTRTDTQYF. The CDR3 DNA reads TGCGCCAGCAGCGGACTGACCCGCACAGATACGCAGTATTTT.

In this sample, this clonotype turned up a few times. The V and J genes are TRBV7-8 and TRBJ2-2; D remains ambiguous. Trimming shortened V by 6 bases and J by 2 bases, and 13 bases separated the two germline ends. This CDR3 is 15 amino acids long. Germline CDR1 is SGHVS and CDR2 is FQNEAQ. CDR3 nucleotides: TGTGCCAGCAGAAGGGAAAGGGCTAACACCGGGGAGCTGTTTTTT. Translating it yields CASRRERANTGELFF.

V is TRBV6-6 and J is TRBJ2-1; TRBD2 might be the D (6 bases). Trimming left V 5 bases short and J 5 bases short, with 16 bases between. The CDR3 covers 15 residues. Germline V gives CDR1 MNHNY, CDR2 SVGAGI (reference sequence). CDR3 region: CASSGGSVGDNEQFF. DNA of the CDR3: TGTGCCAGCAGTGGGGGGTCCGTTGGGGACAATGAGCAGTTCTTC.

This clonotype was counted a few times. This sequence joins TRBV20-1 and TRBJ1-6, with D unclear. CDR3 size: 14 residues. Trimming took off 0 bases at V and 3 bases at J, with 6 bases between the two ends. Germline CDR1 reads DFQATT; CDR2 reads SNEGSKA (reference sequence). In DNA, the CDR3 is TGCAGTGCTAGAGATGCTGGCTATAATTCACCCCTCCACTTT. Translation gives CSARDAGYNSPLHF.

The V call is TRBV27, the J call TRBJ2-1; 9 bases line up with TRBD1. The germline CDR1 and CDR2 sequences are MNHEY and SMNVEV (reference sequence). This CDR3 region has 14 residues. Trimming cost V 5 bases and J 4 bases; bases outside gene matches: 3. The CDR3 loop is CASSGTGRYNEQFF. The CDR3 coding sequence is TGTGCCAGCAGTGGGACAGGGCGATACAATGAGCAGTTCTTC.

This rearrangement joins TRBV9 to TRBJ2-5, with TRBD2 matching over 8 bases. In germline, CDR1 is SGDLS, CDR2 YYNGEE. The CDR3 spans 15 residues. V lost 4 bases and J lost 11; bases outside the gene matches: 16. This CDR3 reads CASSSTGTSRSEQYF. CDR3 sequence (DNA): TGTGCCAGCAGCTCGACCGGGACTAGTCGAAGTGAGCAGTACTTC.

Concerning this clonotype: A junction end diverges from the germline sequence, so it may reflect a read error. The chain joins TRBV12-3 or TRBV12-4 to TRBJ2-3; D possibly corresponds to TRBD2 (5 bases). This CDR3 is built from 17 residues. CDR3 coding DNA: TGTGCCAGTACCAAAGGGAGAGCTTTTCTTATACCAGATACGGAGTATTTT. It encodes CASTKGRAFLIPDTEYF.

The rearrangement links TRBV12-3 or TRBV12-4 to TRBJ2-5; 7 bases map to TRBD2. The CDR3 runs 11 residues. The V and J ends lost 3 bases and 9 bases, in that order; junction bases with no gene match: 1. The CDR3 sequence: CASSFGGAQYF. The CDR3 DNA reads TGTGCCAGCAGTTTTGGGGGGGCCCAGTACTTC.

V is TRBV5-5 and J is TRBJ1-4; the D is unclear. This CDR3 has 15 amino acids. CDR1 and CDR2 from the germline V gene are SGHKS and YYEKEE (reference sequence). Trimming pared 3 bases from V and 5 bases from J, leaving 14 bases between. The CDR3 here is CASSYYGRANEKLFF. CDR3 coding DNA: TGTGCCAGCAGCTACTACGGGAGAGCAAATGAAAAACTGTTTTTT.

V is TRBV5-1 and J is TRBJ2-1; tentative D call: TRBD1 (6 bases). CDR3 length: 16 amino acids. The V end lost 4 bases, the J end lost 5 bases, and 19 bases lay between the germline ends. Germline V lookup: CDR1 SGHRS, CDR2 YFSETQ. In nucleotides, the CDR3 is TGCGCCAGCAGCCCCGCCCTGAGGGGGTCAAACAATGAGCAGTTCTTC. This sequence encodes CASSPALRGSNNEQFF.

CDR3 loop: CASSLSPSTPGGEQFF. CDR3 DNA sequence: TGTGCCAGCAGCTTAAGTCCCTCGACTCCCGGTGGTGAGCAGTTCTTC. The chain combines TRBV7-6 with TRBJ2-1; D gene uncertain. The germline V and J ends were trimmed by 2 bases and 9 bases, with 20 bases remaining between them. There are 16 residues in the CDR3. Germline V CDR1 and CDR2: SGHVS, FNYEAQ. The full variable domain, completed using reference TRBV7-6 and TRBJ2-1, is GAGVSQSPRYKVTKRGQDVALRCDPISGHVSLYWYRQALGQGPEFLTYFNYEAQQDKSGLPNDRFSAERPEGSISTLTIQRTEQRDSAMYRCASSLSPSTPGGEQFFGPGTRLTVL.

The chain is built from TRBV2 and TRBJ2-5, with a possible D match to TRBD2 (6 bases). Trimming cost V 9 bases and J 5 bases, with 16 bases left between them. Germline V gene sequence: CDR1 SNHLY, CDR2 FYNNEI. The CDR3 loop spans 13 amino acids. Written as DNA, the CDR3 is TGTGCCAGACGGAGGGGCGTCGGGGAGACCCAGTACTTC. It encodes CARRRGVGETQYF.

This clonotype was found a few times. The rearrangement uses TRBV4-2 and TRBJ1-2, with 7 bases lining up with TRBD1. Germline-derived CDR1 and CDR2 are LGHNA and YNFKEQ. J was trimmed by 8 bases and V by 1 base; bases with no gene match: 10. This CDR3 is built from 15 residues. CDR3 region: CASSQAPTGRHGYTF. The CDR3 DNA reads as TGTGCCAGCAGCCAAGCACCGACAGGGCGGCACGGCTACACCTTC.

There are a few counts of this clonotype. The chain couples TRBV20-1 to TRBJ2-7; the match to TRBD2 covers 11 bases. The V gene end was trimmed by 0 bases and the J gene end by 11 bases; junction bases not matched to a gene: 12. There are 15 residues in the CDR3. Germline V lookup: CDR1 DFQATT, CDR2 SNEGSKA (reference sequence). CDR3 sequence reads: CSAREWGTSGAGEYF. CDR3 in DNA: TGCAGTGCTAGAGAGTGGGGGACTAGCGGAGCTGGGGAGTACTTC.

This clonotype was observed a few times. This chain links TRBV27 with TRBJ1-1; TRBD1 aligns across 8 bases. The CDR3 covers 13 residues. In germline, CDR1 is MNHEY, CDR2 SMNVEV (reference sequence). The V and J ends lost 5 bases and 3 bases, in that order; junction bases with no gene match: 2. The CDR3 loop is CASSRQGHTEAFF. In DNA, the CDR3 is TGTGCCAGCAGTCGACAGGGGCACACTGAAGCTTTCTTT.

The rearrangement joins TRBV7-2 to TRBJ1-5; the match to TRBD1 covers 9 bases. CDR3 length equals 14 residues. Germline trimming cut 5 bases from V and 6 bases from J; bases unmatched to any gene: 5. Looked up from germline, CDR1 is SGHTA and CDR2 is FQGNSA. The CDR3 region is CASSGQGLGQPQHF. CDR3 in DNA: TGTGCCAGCAGCGGACAGGGGTTGGGTCAGCCCCAGCATTTT.

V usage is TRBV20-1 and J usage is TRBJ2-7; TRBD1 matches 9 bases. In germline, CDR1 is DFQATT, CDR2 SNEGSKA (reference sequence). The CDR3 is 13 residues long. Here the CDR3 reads CRAAKNRGHEQYF. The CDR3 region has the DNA TGCAGGGCGGCGAAAAACAGGGGGCACGAGCAGTACTTC.